This record looks at one T cell receptor (beta chain) sequence and its context. Its specificity is not known. This sample was taken from a study of cytomegalovirus exposure and HLA in healthy donors. General study results and limits: Reported results showed that the classifier diagnosed cytomegalovirus status with high specificity and sensitivity. CMV serostatus was the sole immune exposure data available. Relative to equally common others, HLA-associated TCR beta chains showed greater clonal expansion in a later analysis.

Germline assignment: CDR1 SNHLY and CDR2 FYNNEI. The CDR3 has 15 residues. The ends lost 2 bases at V and 4 bases at J; junction bases unmatched: 6. This PCR relied on a set of 60 Vbeta primers and 13 Jbeta primers. Authors' methods: Later, 80 million or so unique TCR beta chains were counted in an analysis, and approximately 10 million of them were shared. Method: immunoSEQ multiplex PCR; TCRdb's copy keeps in-frame clones and lacks some. D and trimming come from the DNA, and the V and J calls and clone size come from that table. The table includes roughly 140,000 clones, 70% to 80% detected once. This receptor was identified in a human donor in good health. The specimen was PBMCs. The gene calls are TRBV2 and TRBJ2-5; 8 nucleotides line up with TRBD2. CDR3 loop: CASSELRGDPETQYF. CDR3 nucleotides: TGTGCCAGCAGTGAATTGCGGGGGGATCCAGAGACCCAGTACTTC.